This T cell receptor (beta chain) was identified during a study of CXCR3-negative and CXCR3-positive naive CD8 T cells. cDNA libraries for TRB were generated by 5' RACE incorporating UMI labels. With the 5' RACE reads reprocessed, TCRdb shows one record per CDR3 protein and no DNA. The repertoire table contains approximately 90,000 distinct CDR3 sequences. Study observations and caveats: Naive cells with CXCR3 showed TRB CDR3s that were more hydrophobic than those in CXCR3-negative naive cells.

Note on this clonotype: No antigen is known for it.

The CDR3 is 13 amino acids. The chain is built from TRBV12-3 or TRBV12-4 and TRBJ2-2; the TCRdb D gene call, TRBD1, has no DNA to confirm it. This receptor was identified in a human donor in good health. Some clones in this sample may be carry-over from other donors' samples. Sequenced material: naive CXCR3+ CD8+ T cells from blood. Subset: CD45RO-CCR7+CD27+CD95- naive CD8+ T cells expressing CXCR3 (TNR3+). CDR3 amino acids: CASKTGHTGELFF.